This passage covers 29 T cell receptor beta chains from one sample sequenced in a study of Graves' ophthalmopathy and Graves' hyperthyroidism. Amplification from RNA transcripts yielded the TCR beta CDR3 regions. Investigators did first-round RT-PCR with HTBI primers, then second-round multiplex PCR. MiXCR, run by TCRdb on the multiplex PCR reads, gives a single entry per CDR3 protein. The sample holds more than 1,000,000 distinct CDR3 sequences, roughly two fifths seen once. The specimen was peripheral blood or thyroid tissue (not recorded which). The receptors here all came from an adult man with Graves' hyperthyroidism.

In this sample, this clonotype turned up many times. The chain uses TRBV24-1 and TRBJ1-2; 9 bases map to TRBD1. Germline V gene lookup returns CDR1 KGHDR and CDR2 SFDVKD. The V gene end was trimmed by 4 bases and the J gene end by 4 bases; junction bases not matched to a gene: 6. The CDR3 extends over 15 amino acids. CDR3 nucleotides: TGTGCCACCAGTGACCCGGGGACAGGGAGCTATGGCTACACCTTC. Its translation is CATSDPGTGSYGYTF.

V is TRBV7-2 and J is TRBJ1-4; D is unresolved. The CDR3 is 15 amino acids. The V end was cut by 5 bases, the J end by 4 bases, with 14 bases between. From germline, CDR1 is SGHTA and CDR2 FQGNSA. The CDR3 DNA sequence: TGTGCCAGCAGCCCCGGGAGAGGGAATAATGAAAAACTGTTTTTT. Its protein is CASSPGRGNNEKLFF.

This clonotype was recorded once. V and J are TRBV12-3 or TRBV12-4 and TRBJ2-7, with D perhaps TRBD1 (5 bases). CDR3 length equals 14 residues. Trimming stripped 5 bases from V and 2 bases from J, with 13 bases between. CDR3: CASSGGAVAYEQYF. CDR3 bases: TGTGCCAGCAGTGGTGGGGCGGTCGCCTACGAGCAGTACTTC.

A few counts support this clonotype. The chain couples TRBV12-3 or TRBV12-4 to TRBJ2-5, with D tentatively TRBD1 (6 bases). The CDR3 is made up of 12 amino acids. Trimming stripped 6 bases from V and 5 bases from J, with 10 bases between. CDR3 loop: CASRQGWETQYF. The CDR3 DNA follows: TGTGCCAGCAGACAGGGTTGGGAGACCCAGTACTTC.

In DNA, the CDR3 is TGTGCCACCAGCACCAGGGACAGGATTATCTATGGCTACACCTTC. This encodes CATSTRDRIIYGYTF. This chain joins TRBV15 and TRBJ1-2, with 8 bases aligning to TRBD1. Germline V gene data show CDR1 as LNHNV and CDR2 as YYDKDF (reference sequence). Losses at the gene ends were 4 bases for V and 4 bases for J; bases not matched to a gene: 8. CDR3 length: 15 residues.

To note about this clonotype: This could be a read error, since a much larger clone is one nucleotide away. The chain links TRBV11-2 to TRBJ2-6; 9 positions match TRBD1. The CDR3 sequence is 16 residues long. After removal of 5 bases from V and 2 bases from J, the junction contained 4 bases not matched to a gene. Looked up from germline, CDR1 is SGHAT and CDR2 is FQNNGV. For the CDR3, the DNA is TGTGCCAGCAGCGCCCGGGACAGGGCTGGGGCCAACGTCCTGACTTTC. Its protein is CASSARDRAGANVLTF. The full variable domain, its missing parts supplied by reference TRBV11-2 and TRBJ2-6, is EAGVAQSPRYKIIEKRQSVAFWCNPISGHATLYWYQQILGQGPKLLIQFQNNGVVDDSQLPKDRFSAERLKGVDSTLKIQPAKLEDSAVYLCASSARDRAGANVLTFGAGSRLTVL.

The sample holds many counts of this clonotype. The CDR3 sequence is CASSSNSGNGGELFF. For the CDR3, the DNA is TGTGCCAGCAGCTCAAATAGCGGGAATGGCGGGGAGCTGTTTTTT. The J gene is TRBJ2-2, the V gene TRBV7-2, with 8 nucleotides matching TRBD2. Germline assignment: CDR1 SGHTA and CDR2 FQGNSA. The CDR3 covers 15 residues. V lost 4 bases, J lost 7 bases, and 8 bases stayed unmatched.

This chain joins TRBV12-3 or TRBV12-4 and TRBJ2-5; TRBD2 agrees at 12 bases. J lost 1 base, V lost 4 bases, and 4 bases had no gene match. This CDR3 is 16 amino acids long. CDR3 coding DNA: TGTGCCAGCAGTTCGGAACTAGCGGGAGGCCAAGAGACCCAGTACTTC. Its protein is CASSSELAGGQETQYF.

With respect to this clonotype: A single base separates this from a much larger clone, so it may be a read error. The chain has TRBV7-9 and TRBJ2-7; no reliable D call. The CDR3 runs to 15 residues. CDR1 and CDR2 (germline): SEHNR, FQNEAQ (reference sequence). The ends were cut back, 5 bases at V and 2 bases at J, with 16 bases in the middle. The CDR3 DNA follows: TGTGCCAGCAGCCGTCTCTTCGGATCCGCCTACGAGCAGTACTTC. It yields the protein CASSRLFGSAYEQYF.

Ten or more counts support this clonotype. The chain couples TRBV7-9 to TRBJ2-5, with D perhaps matching TRBD1 or TRBD2 (5 bases each). This CDR3 region has 12 residues. V lost 11 bases to trimming and J lost 4 bases, with 14 bases between them. Germline loops: CDR1 SEHNR, CDR2 FQNEAQ (reference sequence). CDR3 amino acids: CAGGSVGETQYF. The CDR3 nucleotides read TGTGCCGGGGGATCGGTCGGAGAGACCCAGTACTTC.

This clonotype was recorded many times. The chain couples TRBV24-1 to TRBJ2-2; 8 bases are shared with TRBD1. The CDR3 extends over 17 amino acids. Germline-derived CDR1 and CDR2 are KGHDR and SFDVKD. The junction had 11 bases not matched to a gene; V was cut back by 4 bases and J by 5 bases. CDR3 bases: TGTGCCACCAGTGACCTCGTGACAGGGGTAGGGACCGGGGAGCTGTTTTTT. Its protein is CATSDLVTGVGTGELFF.

Worth noting for this clonotype: This sequence may be a read error, since a much larger clone differs from it by one base. The chain joins TRBV10-3 to TRBJ2-5; D might be TRBD1 (6 bases). The V end was cut by 4 bases, the J end by 5 bases, with 14 bases between. Germline CDR1 ENHRY, CDR2 SYGVKD. The CDR3 length is 14 residues. CDR3 in DNA: TGTGCCATCAGTGGCCAGGGGTCTCTGGAGACCCAGTACTTC. It is translated as CAISGQGSLETQYF.

Details on this clonotype: At one end, the junction sequence differs from germline, possibly due to a read error. The rearrangement links TRBV7-2 to TRBJ1-1, with D tentatively TRBD1 (5 bases). Germline V gives CDR1 SGHTA, CDR2 FQGNSA. This CDR3 has 13 residues. CDR3 sequence: CASSVARGGEAFF. The CDR3 DNA sequence: TGTGCCAGCAGCGTAGCTCGGGGGGGTGAAGCTTTCTTT.

V gene TRBV7-2 combines with J gene TRBJ2-7, with TRBD1 matching 8 bases. The CDR3 is 13 residues long. The germline CDR1 and CDR2 sequences are SGHTA and FQGNSA. V was pared by 8 bases and J by 2 bases, with 5 bases of the junction left unmatched. CDR3 DNA sequence: TGTGCCAGCTTCTCGGGACAGGCCTACGAGCAGTACTTC. It specifies CASFSGQAYEQYF.

For this clonotype: This likely traces to a read error, being one base from a far larger clone. The chain combines TRBV5-1 with TRBJ1-4; D not resolved. The CDR3 length is 13 residues. V was cut by 0 bases and J by 4 bases, with 4 bases left in between. Germline values: CDR1 SGHRS, CDR2 YFSETQ. The CDR3: CASSLGINEKLFF. CDR3 nucleotides: TGCGCCAGCAGCTTGGGCATTAATGAAAAACTGTTTTTT.

This clonotype was counted many times. This chain connects TRBV7-6 to TRBJ1-1; D is unclear. The CDR3 has 13 amino acids. With 0 bases removed from V and 7 bases from J, the gap between germline ends came to 9 bases. Germline CDR1 SGHVS, CDR2 FNYEAQ. CDR3 nucleotides: TGTGCCAGCAGCTTAGCCCGGGGTGATGAAGCTTTCTTT. Protein: CASSLARGDEAFF.

This clonotype was observed many times. This chain connects TRBV10-3 to TRBJ2-5; 7 bases line up with TRBD1. Germline V lookup: CDR1 ENHRY, CDR2 SYGVKD. The V and J ends lost 8 bases and 2 bases, in that order; junction bases with no gene match: 5. The CDR3 consists of 13 residues. The CDR3 DNA sequence: TGTGCCATCGGGCAGGGGGAGCAAGAGACCCAGTACTTC. Its translation is CAIGQGEQETQYF.

This clonotype was observed many times. The chain couples TRBV24-1 to TRBJ1-5; D is ambiguous. The germline V gene encodes CDR1 KGHDR and CDR2 SFDVKD. V dropped 0 bases and J dropped 5 bases, with 7 bases sitting between them. The CDR3 is made up of 14 amino acids. The CDR3 DNA is TGTGCCACCAGTGATTTGTCGGAATATCAGCCCCAGCATTTT. This encodes CATSDLSEYQPQHF.

Here the CDR3 reads CARARGGETQYF. The CDR3 DNA follows: TGTGCCAGAGCCCGTGGGGGGGAGACCCAGTACTTC. The chain couples TRBV10-3 to TRBJ2-7; perhaps TRBD2 as D (6 bases). The J call is in doubt because the DNA end fits TRBJ2-5 better. The CDR3 has 12 residues. Germline V gene lookup returns CDR1 ENHRY and CDR2 SYGVKD.

This clonotype was seen repeatedly, ten times or more. The rearrangement joins TRBV11-2 to TRBJ1-1; D gene ambiguous. The V end was cut by 7 bases, the J end by 1 base, with 10 bases between. Germline CDR1 and CDR2: SGHAT and FQNNGV. The CDR3 runs to 13 residues. The CDR3 nucleotides are TGTGCCAGCACCAGCCCGAGGAACACTGAAGCTTTCTTT. Residues: CASTSPRNTEAFF.

This clonotype was recorded a few times. Here the CDR3 reads CASTHGVAGAGSYEQYF. The CDR3 DNA follows: TGTGCCAGCACCCACGGCGTAGCGGGGGCAGGCTCCTACGAGCAGTACTTC. The rearrangement joins TRBV6-9 to TRBJ2-7; 9 bases map to TRBD2. Germline V gene sequence: CDR1 MNHGY, CDR2 SVAAGI. The J segment lost 0 bases and the V segment lost 7 bases, leaving 13 bases of the junction unmatched. This CDR3 is built from 17 residues.

There are many counts of this clonotype. The genes are TRBV4-3 and TRBJ1-2, with a weak D call TRBD1 (5 bases). CDR1 and CDR2 (germline): LGHNA, YSLEER. V shed 0 bases and J shed 12 bases, with 14 bases lying between them. CDR3 length: 13 residues. DNA of the CDR3: TGCGCCAGCAGCCAAGACTTCAGCCGGGGCCACACCTTC. This translates into CASSQDFSRGHTF.

V gene TRBV2 combines with J gene TRBJ1-5, with D perhaps matching TRBD1 (5 bases). This CDR3 is 18 amino acids long. The V end lost 6 bases, the J end lost 3 bases, and 24 bases lay between the germline ends. From germline, CDR1 is SNHLY and CDR2 FYNNEI. The CDR3 DNA reads TGTGCCAGCAGGACGGGGTTTTCGGGACCGGGGCACAATCAGCCCCAGCATTTT. It encodes CASRTGFSGPGHNQPQHF.

This clonotype was detected ten times or more. The chain links TRBV29-1 to TRBJ1-1, with 7 bases matching TRBD1. Germline CDR1 reads SQVTM; CDR2 reads ANQGSEA. Trimming at V came to 8 bases and at J to 11 bases, leaving 5 bases not matched to a gene. The CDR3 has 9 amino acids. For the CDR3, the DNA is TGCAGCTACACAGGGGCGGCTTTCTTT. Amino acids: CSYTGAAFF.

This clonotype was recorded many times. CDR3 bases: TGTGCCAGCAGCTCCCACCTTGGAGGGAACTATGGCTACACCTTC. Translation gives CASSSHLGGNYGYTF. The chain is built from TRBV7-2 and TRBJ1-2; D unclear. The CDR3 extends over 15 amino acids. With 4 bases removed from V and 2 bases from J, the gap between germline ends came to 14 bases. The germline V gene encodes CDR1 SGHTA and CDR2 FQGNSA. Together with reference TRBV7-2 and TRBJ1-2, the CDR3 gives the full variable domain: GAGVSQSPSNKVTEKGKDVELRCDPISGHTALYWYRQSLGQGLEFLIYFQGNSAPDKSGLPSDRFSAERTGGSVSTLTIQRTQQEDSAVYLCASSSHLGGNYGYTFGSGTRLTVV.

This clonotype has more than one count but fewer than ten. The chain has TRBV7-2 and TRBJ2-7, with 9 bases fitting TRBD1. The CDR3 spans 15 residues. V shed 8 bases and J 0 bases; nucleotides not matched to a gene: 8. Germline V CDR1 and CDR2: SGHTA, FQGNSA. The CDR3 is CASRKGQGSSYEQYF. The CDR3 DNA reads as TGTGCCAGCCGCAAGGGACAGGGTTCCTCCTACGAGCAGTACTTC.

This chain links TRBV25-1 with TRBJ1-2, with 8 bases that match TRBD1. J gave up 3 bases and V 6 bases, and 9 bases lay outside the gene matches. CDR1 MGHDK and CDR2 SYGVNS come from the germline V gene. CDR3 length equals 15 residues. The CDR3 DNA is TGTGCCAGCAGACCGATGGACAGGGAGGACTATGGCTACACCTTC. It encodes CASRPMDREDYGYTF.

Regarding this clonotype: A junction end diverges from the germline sequence, so it may reflect a read error. The rearrangement uses TRBV7-2 and TRBJ2-5; the D gene is possibly TRBD2 (7 bases). The CDR3 is 13 residues long. Looked up from germline, CDR1 is SGHTA and CDR2 is FQGNSA. The DNA of the CDR3 is TGCGCCAGCGGGGACATTGGGAGAGAGACCCAGTACTTC. This encodes CASGDIGRETQYF. Together with reference TRBV7-2 and TRBJ2-5, the CDR3 gives the full variable domain: GAGVSQSPSNKVTEKGKDVELRCDPISGHTALYWYRQSLGQGLEFLIYFQGNSAPDKSGLPSDRFSAERTGGSVSTLTIQRTQQEDSAVYLCASGDIGRETQYFGPGTRLLVL.

This clonotype has more than one count but fewer than ten. V is TRBV7-8 and J is TRBJ2-5, with TRBD2 as a possible D gene (6 bases). CDR3 length: 14 residues. The germline CDR1 and CDR2 sequences are SGHVS and FQNEAQ. Deletions cut 5 bases from V and 1 base from J, with 11 bases between. CDR3 sequence: CASSPGGAQETQYF. In nucleotides, the CDR3 is TGTGCCAGCAGCCCCGGGGGTGCCCAAGAGACCCAGTACTTC.